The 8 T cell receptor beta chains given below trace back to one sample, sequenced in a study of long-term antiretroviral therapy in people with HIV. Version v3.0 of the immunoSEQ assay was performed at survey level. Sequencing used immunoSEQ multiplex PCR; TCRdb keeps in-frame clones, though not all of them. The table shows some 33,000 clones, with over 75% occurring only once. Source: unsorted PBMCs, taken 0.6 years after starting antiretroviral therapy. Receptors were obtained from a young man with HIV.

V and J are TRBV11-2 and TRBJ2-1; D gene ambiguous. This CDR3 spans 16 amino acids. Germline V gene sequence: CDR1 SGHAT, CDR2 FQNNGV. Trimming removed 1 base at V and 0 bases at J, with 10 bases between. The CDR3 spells CASSLGEGYSYNEQFF. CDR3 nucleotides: TGTGCCAGCAGCTTAGGGGAAGGCTACTCCTACAATGAGCAGTTCTTC.

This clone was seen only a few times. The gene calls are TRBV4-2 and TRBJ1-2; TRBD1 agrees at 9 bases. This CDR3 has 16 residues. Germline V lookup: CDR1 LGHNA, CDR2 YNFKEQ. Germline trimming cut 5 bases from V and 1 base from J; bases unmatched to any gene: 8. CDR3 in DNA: TGTGCCAGCAGCGCAGGGAGGGGACAGGGTAACTATGGCTACACCTTC. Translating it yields CASSAGRGQGNYGYTF.

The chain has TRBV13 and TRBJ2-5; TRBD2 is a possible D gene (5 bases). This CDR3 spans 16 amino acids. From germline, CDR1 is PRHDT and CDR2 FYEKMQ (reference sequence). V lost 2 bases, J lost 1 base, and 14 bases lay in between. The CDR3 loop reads CASSLLGSGIQETQYF. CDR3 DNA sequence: TGTGCCAGCAGCTTACTGGGGTCGGGGATCCAAGAGACCCAGTACTTC.

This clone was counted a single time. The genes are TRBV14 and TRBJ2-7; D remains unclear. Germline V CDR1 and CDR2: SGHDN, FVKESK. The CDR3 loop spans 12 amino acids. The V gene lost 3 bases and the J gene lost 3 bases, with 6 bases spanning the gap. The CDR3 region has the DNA TGTGCCAGCAGCCATCTCCGCTACGAGCAGTACTTC. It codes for CASSHLRYEQYF.

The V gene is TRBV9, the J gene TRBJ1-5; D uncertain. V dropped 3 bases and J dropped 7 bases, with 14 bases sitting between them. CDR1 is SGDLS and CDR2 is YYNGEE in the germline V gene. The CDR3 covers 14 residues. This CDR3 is CASSAGRMGQPQHF. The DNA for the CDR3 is TGTGCCAGCAGCGCCGGACGGATGGGACAGCCCCAGCATTTT.

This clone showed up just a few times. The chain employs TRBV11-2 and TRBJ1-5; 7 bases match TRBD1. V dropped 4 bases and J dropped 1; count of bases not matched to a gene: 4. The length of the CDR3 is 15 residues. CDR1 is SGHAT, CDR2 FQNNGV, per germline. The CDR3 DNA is TGTGCCAGCAGCTCGAGGGGGCAAAGCAATCAGCCCCAGCATTTT. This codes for CASSSRGQSNQPQHF.

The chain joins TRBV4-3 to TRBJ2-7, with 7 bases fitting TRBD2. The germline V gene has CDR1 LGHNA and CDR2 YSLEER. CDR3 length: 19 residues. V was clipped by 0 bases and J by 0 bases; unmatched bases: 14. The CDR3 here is CASSQDRPPGEGSSYEQYF. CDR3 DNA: TGCGCCAGCAGCCAAGATCGCCCCCCGGGGGAGGGGTCCTCCTACGAGCAGTACTTC.

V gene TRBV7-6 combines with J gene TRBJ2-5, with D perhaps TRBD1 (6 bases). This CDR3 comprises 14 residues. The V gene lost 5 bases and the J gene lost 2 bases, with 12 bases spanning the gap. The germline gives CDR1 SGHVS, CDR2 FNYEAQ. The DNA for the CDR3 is TGTGCCAGCAGCACACTACAGGGTCAAGAGACCCAGTACTTC. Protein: CASSTLQGQETQYF.